A single sample gave rise to the 11 T cell receptor beta chains below, sequenced in a study of T cell responses to AZD1222 COVID-19 vaccine. TCRdb keeps only in-frame clones here, not all; method: immunoSEQ multiplex PCR. The sample contains over 110,000 clones, approximately 94% of which appear only once. Sequenced here: peripheral blood, sampled on day 0 of AZD1222 vaccination. The source of these receptors is an adult in good health.

This clone was observed a single time. V and J are TRBV5-1 and TRBJ2-7, with 8 nucleotides matching TRBD2. Losses at the gene ends were 7 bases for V and 6 bases for J; bases not matched to a gene: 9. The CDR3 has 13 amino acids. The germline gives CDR1 SGHRS, CDR2 YFSETQ. CDR3 DNA sequence: TGCGCCAGCGGAATTGCGGGGGGCGCCGAGCAGTACTTC. Its translation is CASGIAGGAEQYF.

About this clone: Relative to the germline gene, one junction end is altered; a read error may explain this. The chain has TRBV3-1 (or the pseudogene TRBV3-2) and TRBJ1-4; tentative D call: TRBD1 (5 bases). The CDR3 is 13 amino acids. Germline V CDR1 and CDR2: LGHDT, YNNKEL (reference sequence). The CDR3 sequence: CASSQDFAGTLIF. In nucleotides, the CDR3 is TGTGCCAGCAGCCAAGACTTTGCTGGGACTCTAATCTTT.

The rearrangement uses TRBV10-3 and TRBJ1-5, with 7 bases aligning to TRBD1. The CDR3 has 15 residues. V lost 3 bases to trimming and J lost 3 bases; unmatched junction nucleotides: 5. Germline values: CDR1 ENHRY, CDR2 SYGVKD. The DNA for the CDR3 is TGTGCCATCAGTGATTATGGGACAGACAATCAGCCCCAGCATTTT. This encodes CAISDYGTDNQPQHF.

V is TRBV2 and J is TRBJ2-7; 10 positions agree with TRBD2. Germline V gene sequence: CDR1 SNHLY, CDR2 FYNNEI. V gave up 4 bases and J gave up 4 bases; unmatched junction bases: 4. This CDR3 has 14 amino acids. The CDR3, as DNA: TGTGCCAGCAGTGGTCTAGCGGGAGTATACGAGCAGTACTTC. Translation gives CASSGLAGVYEQYF.

CDR3 sequence reads: CASSGRQGVAKNIQYF. As DNA, the CDR3 is TGTGCCAGCAGTGGAAGACAGGGGGTAGCCAAAAACATTCAGTACTTC. The chain joins TRBV6-1 to TRBJ2-4; 9 bases map to TRBD1. The CDR3 totals 16 residues. In germline, CDR1 is MNHNS, CDR2 SASEGT. Trimming cost V 4 bases and J 0 bases; bases outside gene matches: 4.

The chain couples TRBV10-2 to TRBJ2-1; unclear D gene. Deletions cut 3 bases from V and 4 bases from J, with 1 base between. This CDR3 contains 11 residues. CDR1 and CDR2 (germline): WSHSY, SAAADI. CDR3 sequence: CASSDYNEQFF. The CDR3 nucleotides read TGCGCCAGCAGTGATTACAATGAGCAGTTCTTC.

This clone has just one count. The chain is built from TRBV9 and TRBJ2-7; maybe TRBD1 (6 bases). CDR1 is SGDLS and CDR2 is YYNGEE in the germline V gene. This CDR3 is built from 15 residues. The ends were cut back, 5 bases at V and 3 bases at J, with 18 bases in the middle. As DNA, the CDR3 is TGTGCCAGCAGTCCTTACCCGGGACAACTCTACGAGCAGTACTTC. Translation gives CASSPYPGQLYEQYF. The variable domain in full, completed from reference TRBV9 and TRBJ2-7, reads DSGVTQTPKHLITATGQRVTLRCSPRSGDLSVYWYQQSLDQGLQFLIQYYNGEERAKGNILERFSAQQFPDLHSELNLSSLELGDSALYFCASSPYPGQLYEQYFGPGTRLTVT.

V is TRBV25-1 and J is TRBJ1-2, with a weak D call TRBD1 (5 bases). CDR3 length: 14 residues. In germline, CDR1 is MGHDK, CDR2 SYGVNS. Trimming shortened V by 4 bases and J by 8 bases, and 17 bases separated the two germline ends. The CDR3 spells CASSGVGTILGYTF. In DNA form, the CDR3 reads TGTGCCAGCAGTGGGGTCGGGACCATCTTGGGCTACACCTTC.

The chain is built from TRBV2 and TRBJ1-2; 12 positions match TRBD1. Germline CDR1 is SNHLY and CDR2 is FYNNEI. After removal of 7 bases from V and 7 bases from J, the junction contained 13 bases not matched to a gene. The CDR3 loop spans 16 amino acids. In nucleotides, the CDR3 is TGTGCCAGCATGGGGACAGGGGGCGCGTATGTTCTTGGCTACACCTTC. The encoded protein is CASMGTGGAYVLGYTF. Full variable domain (remainder filled in from reference TRBV2 and TRBJ1-2): EPEVTQTPSHQVTQMGQEVILRCVPISNHLYFYWYRQILGQKVEFLVSFYNNEISEKSEIFDDQFSVERPDGSNFTLKIRSTKLEDSAMYFCASMGTGGAYVLGYTFGSGTRLTVV.

This chain joins TRBV7-2 and TRBJ1-5; possible D gene TRBD1, 6 bases. Germline CDR1 SGHTA, CDR2 FQGNSA. The CDR3 sequence is 15 residues long. The germline V and J ends were trimmed by 5 bases and 3 bases, with 14 bases remaining between them. The CDR3 here is CASSQSAGDNQPQHF. The CDR3 region has the DNA TGTGCCAGCAGCCAGTCCGCAGGGGACAATCAGCCCCAGCATTTT.

The chain joins TRBV5-6 to TRBJ2-7; D may correspond to TRBD1 or TRBD2 (5 bases each). The germline V and J ends were trimmed by 1 base and 4 bases, with 15 bases remaining between them. The CDR3 is 15 amino acids. Per germline, CDR1 SGHDT and CDR2 YYEEEE. The DNA for the CDR3 is TGTGCCAGCAGCTTGTTGTCGATGGGACCATACGAGCAGTACTTC. It translates to CASSLLSMGPYEQYF.